These 15 T cell receptor beta chains came from one sample sequenced in a study of T-cell reconstitution after alpha-beta-depleted transplantation in children (dated by TCRdb to the mid-2010s). Libraries were constructed by PCR. This sample was sequenced with an Illumina HiSeq 2500. Molecular barcoding was employed in the preparation of TCR libraries, with unique molecular identifiers being used to normalize TCRbeta repertoire quantification. TCRdb reanalyzed the raw reads on its own, using fastp at Q25 for trimming and MiXCR for clone calling, and kept in-frame beta chains. Every CDR3 protein is listed once, alongside the most common genes and DNA of its rows. This sample comprises 440,000 or so distinct CDR3 sequences, roughly 10% of them detected only once. The ten largest clones represent 4.5% to 6% of the sample. Sample: PBMCs from the stem cell graft donor, taken from the stem cell graft. The receptors here all came from a human donor who donated a stem cell graft to a child with acute myeloid leukemia.

Ten or more counts support this clonotype. V and J are TRBV29-1 and TRBJ1-1; TRBD1 aligns across 7 bases. V lost 3 bases, J lost 5 bases, and 6 bases stayed unmatched. The germline gives CDR1 SQVTM, CDR2 ANQGSEA. CDR3 size: 13 residues. This chain's CDR3 is CSVDRGMRTEAFF. CDR3 nucleotides: TGCAGCGTTGACAGGGGGATGAGGACTGAAGCTTTCTTT.

This clonotype was seen many times. This chain connects TRBV20-1 to TRBJ1-5; 8 bases are shared with TRBD1. The germline V gene encodes CDR1 DFQATT and CDR2 SNEGSKA (reference sequence). The J segment lost 0 bases and the V segment lost 5 bases, leaving 3 bases of the junction unmatched. The CDR3 is 14 amino acids. The CDR3 region has the DNA TGCAGTGCTTGGACAGGGAATAGCAATCAGCCCCAGCATTTT. Translation: CSAWTGNSNQPQHF.

The V gene is TRBV20-1, the J gene TRBJ2-7; D may be TRBD1 or TRBD2 (5 bases each). The germline V gene encodes CDR1 DFQATT and CDR2 SNEGSKA (reference sequence). The CDR3 is 13 amino acids. V was cut by 1 base and J by 7 bases, with 14 bases left in between. CDR3 DNA: TGCAGTGCTAGAGTCGTCGGGGCCGAGGAGCAGTACTTC. This translates into CSARVVGAEEQYF.

This clonotype was picked up many times. The rearrangement joins TRBV20-1 to TRBJ1-2, with 11 bases identical to TRBD1. In germline, CDR1 is DFQATT, CDR2 SNEGSKA (reference sequence). V shed 0 bases and J 8 bases; nucleotides not matched to a gene: 14. The CDR3 runs to 17 residues. Here the CDR3 reads CSARDPRTGGSGGGYTF. In DNA form, the CDR3 reads TGCAGTGCTAGAGATCCCCGGACAGGGGGCTCAGGGGGGGGCTACACCTTC.

This rearrangement joins TRBV7-2 to TRBJ1-4, with D possibly matching TRBD1 (6 bases). The CDR3 length is 15 residues. Germline lookup yields CDR1 SGHTA and CDR2 FQGNSA. V lost 6 bases to trimming and J lost 5 bases, with 16 bases between them. The CDR3 DNA follows: TGTGCCAGCAGTACGATACAGGGTGGGAATGAAAAACTGTTTTTT. Translated, it gives CASSTIQGGNEKLFF.

The genes are TRBV20-1 and TRBJ2-7; 8 bases line up with TRBD1. The CDR3 sequence is 12 residues long. J was trimmed by 6 bases and V by 5 bases; bases with no gene match: 6. Germline-derived CDR1 and CDR2 are DFQATT and SNEGSKA (reference sequence). In DNA, the CDR3 is TGCAGTGCTCGGGACAGGTTGAGCGAGCAGTACTTC. Encoded protein: CSARDRLSEQYF.

There are many counts of this clonotype. V usage is TRBV5-5 and J usage is TRBJ2-2, with no clear D. V lost 4 bases to trimming and J lost 0 bases, with 10 bases between them. CDR3 length: 15 amino acids. CDR1 and CDR2 from the germline V gene are SGHKS and YYEKEE (reference sequence). CDR3 bases: TGTGCCAGCAGCACCCTGGACCCGAACACCGGGGAGCTGTTTTTT. As protein: CASSTLDPNTGELFF.

This chain links TRBV11-2 with TRBJ2-3; maybe TRBD2 (5 bases). Germline V gene data show CDR1 as SGHAT and CDR2 as FQNNGV. The CDR3 consists of 14 residues. The V gene lost 3 bases and the J gene lost 4 bases, with 11 bases spanning the gap. The CDR3, as DNA: TGTGCCAGCAGCTTTTTGCCTAGCCCAGATACGCAGTATTTT. Amino acid sequence: CASSFLPSPDTQYF.

The chain recombines TRBV6-6 with TRBJ2-5; 7 bases agree with TRBD1. The CDR3 totals 15 residues. Germline values: CDR1 MNHNY, CDR2 SVGAGI (reference sequence). V lost 0 bases and J lost 3; bases outside the gene matches: 4. The CDR3 sequence: CASSYSTGAEETQYF. The CDR3 coding sequence is TGTGCCAGCAGTTACTCCACAGGGGCGGAAGAGACCCAGTACTTC.

The J gene is TRBJ1-1, the V gene TRBV29-1; weak D call: TRBD1 (5 bases). Germline loops: CDR1 SQVTM, CDR2 ANQGSEA. V lost 2 bases, J lost 1 base, and 11 bases lay in between. This CDR3 contains 14 residues. The CDR3 region is CSVERGAANTEAFF. The CDR3 nucleotides read TGCAGCGTTGAAAGGGGCGCCGCGAACACTGAAGCTTTCTTT.

This clonotype was seen repeatedly, ten times or more. In nucleotides, the CDR3 is TGCAGCGTTGAAGTTTGGGGGGTGAACACTGAAGCTTTCTTT. Its translation is CSVEVWGVNTEAFF. This chain connects TRBV29-1 to TRBJ1-1, with D possibly matching TRBD1 (5 bases). Germline CDR1 is SQVTM and CDR2 is ANQGSEA. The CDR3 runs to 14 residues. V lost 1 base, J lost 0 bases, and 9 bases lay in between.

CDR3 in DNA: TGTGCCAGCAGCTTAAGACAGGGGGCGTCTCGCTACACCTTC. Its translation: CASSLRQGASRYTF. The V gene is TRBV5-6, the J gene TRBJ1-2, with 10 bases lining up with TRBD1. Germline V gene data show CDR1 as SGHDT and CDR2 as YYEEEE. This CDR3 is built from 14 residues. J gave up 9 bases and V 2 bases, and 7 bases lay outside the gene matches.

This clonotype showed up many times. The chain links TRBV5-1 to TRBJ2-3; perhaps TRBD1 as D (6 bases). Per the germline V gene, CDR1 is SGHRS and CDR2 is YFSETQ. V was clipped by 0 bases and J by 0 bases, with 11 bases between them. The CDR3 is 16 residues long. DNA of the CDR3: TGCGCCAGCAGCTTGGGGGCCGACAGGAGCACAGATACGCAGTATTTT. It translates to CASSLGADRSTDTQYF.

The table lists this clonotype with a few counts. An end of the junction differs from the germline gene, which may be a read error. The chain combines TRBV20-1 with TRBJ2-1, with D possibly matching TRBD1 (5 bases). In germline, CDR1 is DFQATT, CDR2 SNEGSKA (reference sequence). The CDR3 runs to 14 residues. The CDR3 protein is CSAKGPILGNEQFF. CDR3 nucleotides: TGCAGCGCTAAGGGGCCAATATTAGGCAATGAGCAGTTCTTC.

J is TRBJ1-1 and V is TRBV12-3 or TRBV12-4; D remains ambiguous. Trimming pared 5 bases from V and 1 base from J, leaving 8 bases between. This CDR3 has 13 residues. The CDR3 DNA reads as TGTGCCAGCAGTCCCCCAAAGAACACTGAAGCTTTCTTT. Amino acids: CASSPPKNTEAFF.